What follows are 16 T cell receptor beta chains derived from one specimen sequenced in a study of PD-1 blockade in classical Hodgkin lymphoma. Relapse after autologous stem cell transplantation occurred in every patient, and brentuximab vedotin exposure varied. Here immunoSEQ multiplex PCR was the method, and the copy in TCRdb shows in-frame clones only, minus some. The sample yields fewer than 30,000 clones, 80% to 90% seen once. Here the sequenced sample was peripheral blood mononuclear cells (PBMCs), taken before the second cycle of nivolumab. These receptors originate from a human donor with classical Hodgkin lymphoma.

The V call is TRBV7-9, the J call TRBJ1-1; a weak D match, TRBD1 (5 bases). There are 15 residues in the CDR3. Trimming pared 8 bases from V and 3 bases from J, leaving 19 bases between. Per germline, CDR1 SEHNR and CDR2 FQNEAQ (reference sequence). CDR3 loop: CASHPGLGGDTEAFF. CDR3 in DNA: TGTGCCAGCCATCCGGGGCTAGGTGGGGACACTGAAGCTTTCTTT.

CDR3 amino acids: CASSRGLAMNTQYF. For the CDR3, the DNA is TGTGCCAGCAGCCGCGGACTAGCTATGAATACGCAGTATTTT. J is TRBJ2-3 and V is TRBV7-2; 8 nucleotides agree with TRBD2. Trimming removed 5 bases from V and 7 bases from J; junction bases left unmatched: 8. CDR3 length: 14 residues. Germline V gene sequence: CDR1 SGHTA, CDR2 FQGNSA.

The chain has TRBV18 and TRBJ2-7, with D possibly being TRBD2 (7 bases). V lost 3 bases and J lost 4, with 16 bases in between. CDR1 and CDR2 (germline): KGHSH, LQKENI. CDR3 length: 15 amino acids. For the CDR3, the DNA is TGTGCCAGCTCACCCCATGGGAGGGGGTCTTACGAGCAGTACTTC. It is translated as CASSPHGRGSYEQYF.

This chain links TRBV2 with TRBJ1-2; 10 nucleotides line up with TRBD1. Per germline, CDR1 SNHLY and CDR2 FYNNEI. Unmatched junction bases numbered 6, after V lost 6 bases and J lost 5 bases. The CDR3 runs 14 residues. The DNA for the CDR3 is TGTGCCAGCAGGGAACCGGGACAGGGGTATGGCTACACCTTC. Translation: CASREPGQGYGYTF.

CDR3 in amino acids: CASSLGLAGGTDTQYF. Written as DNA, the CDR3 is TGTGCCAGCAGCCTGGGGCTAGCGGGGGGTACAGATACGCAGTATTTT. This chain joins TRBV5-4 and TRBJ2-3; TRBD2 aligns across 11 bases. The CDR3 contains 16 residues. Germline V gene data show CDR1 as SGHNT and CDR2 as YYREEE (reference sequence). V gave up 4 bases and J gave up 3 bases; unmatched junction bases: 7.

This clone has only a few counts. This sequence joins TRBV11-2 and TRBJ2-1, with 8 nucleotides matching TRBD1. Trimming cost V 4 bases and J 7 bases; bases outside gene matches: 15. CDR1 is SGHAT and CDR2 is FQNNGV in the germline V gene. The CDR3 is 17 residues long. The CDR3 nucleotides are TGTGCCAGCAGCTCCCATAGGAGACAGGGGACGGGGAATGAGCAGTTCTTC. Protein product: CASSSHRRQGTGNEQFF. Using reference TRBV11-2 and TRBJ2-1 for the parts outside the CDR3, the full variable domain is EAGVAQSPRYKIIEKRQSVAFWCNPISGHATLYWYQQILGQGPKLLIQFQNNGVVDDSQLPKDRFSAERLKGVDSTLKIQPAKLEDSAVYLCASSSHRRQGTGNEQFFGPGTRLTVL.

The rearrangement links TRBV7-6 to TRBJ2-5; perhaps TRBD2 as D (5 bases). The CDR3 loop spans 15 amino acids. Germline-derived CDR1 and CDR2 are SGHVS and FNYEAQ. The V and J ends lost 1 base and 1 base respectively, with 10 bases between them. The CDR3 DNA reads TGTGCCAGCAGCTTAGTTAGCGCCACCCAAGAGACCCAGTACTTC. It specifies CASSLVSATQETQYF.

In DNA form, the CDR3 reads TGCGCCAGCAGCCCCCTTTCGGGGAATTTCGAGCAGTACTTC. It yields the protein CASSPLSGNFEQYF. The chain recombines TRBV5-1 with TRBJ2-5; possibly TRBD2 for D (5 bases). The J call may be in error: the DNA end matches TRBJ2-7 better. Germline values: CDR1 SGHRS, CDR2 YFSETQ. This CDR3 has 14 amino acids.

The rearrangement links TRBV7-2 to TRBJ2-2; D not certain. Trimming left V 2 bases short and J 0 bases short, with 10 bases between. Germline assignment: CDR1 SGHTA and CDR2 FQGNSA. This CDR3 comprises 16 residues. CDR3 protein: CASSLFAGANTGELFF. CDR3 DNA: TGTGCCAGCAGCTTATTCGCTGGGGCGAACACCGGGGAGCTGTTTTTT. The variable domain in full, completed from reference TRBV7-2 and TRBJ2-2, reads GAGVSQSPSNKVTEKGKDVELRCDPISGHTALYWYRQSLGQGLEFLIYFQGNSAPDKSGLPSDRFSAERTGGSVSTLTIQRTQQEDSAVYLCASSLFAGANTGELFFGEGSRLTVL.

The gene calls are TRBV19 and TRBJ2-3; 11 bases line up with TRBD2. Losses at the gene ends were 2 bases for V and 3 bases for J; bases not matched to a gene: 4. CDR1 is LNHDA and CDR2 is SQIVND in the germline V gene (reference sequence). This CDR3 comprises 16 residues. CDR3 coding DNA: TGTGCCAGTAGTATACCCGCTAGCGGGGGGACAGATACGCAGTATTTT. This translates into CASSIPASGGTDTQYF.

CDR3 sequence: CASSHNSYNSPLHF. CDR3 nucleotide sequence: TGTGCCAGCAGCCACAACTCCTATAATTCACCCCTCCACTTT. The chain uses TRBV14 and TRBJ1-6; no clear D gene. From germline, CDR1 is SGHDN and CDR2 FVKESK. The CDR3 consists of 14 residues. V was cut by 3 bases and J by 0 bases, with 3 bases left in between.

The genes are TRBV19 and TRBJ1-5; no firm D call. Germline assignment: CDR1 LNHDA and CDR2 SQIVND (reference sequence). CDR3 size: 15 residues. Trimming cost V 5 bases and J 0 bases, with 11 bases left between them. In nucleotides, the CDR3 is TGTGCCAGTAGTTTGGACGGGTATAGCAATCAGCCCCAGCATTTT. Translated, it gives CASSLDGYSNQPQHF.

V and J are TRBV5-6 and TRBJ2-1; D is unresolved. This CDR3 contains 13 residues. The V end lost 4 bases, the J end lost 8 bases, and 13 bases lay between the germline ends. The germline V gene encodes CDR1 SGHDT and CDR2 YYEEEE. The CDR3: CASSPPGLDEQFF. The CDR3 DNA reads as TGTGCCAGCAGCCCCCCAGGTCTCGATGAGCAGTTCTTC.

This chain connects TRBV2 to TRBJ2-1, with D maybe TRBD1 (6 bases). CDR3 size: 16 residues. Germline loops: CDR1 SNHLY, CDR2 FYNNEI. With 3 bases removed from V and 6 bases from J, the gap between germline ends came to 18 bases. The CDR3 bases are TGTGCCAGCAGTGATTCTTACAGGGTAGGAATCAATGAGCAGTTCTTC. Protein: CASSDSYRVGINEQFF.

This clone was seen more than once but under ten times. The genes are TRBV5-4 and TRBJ1-6, with 7 bases aligning to TRBD1. In germline, CDR1 is SGHNT, CDR2 YYREEE (reference sequence). The V gene end was trimmed by 4 bases and the J gene end by 10 bases; junction bases not matched to a gene: 8. The CDR3 loop spans 14 amino acids. This CDR3 is CASSPDRANSPLHF. Written as DNA, the CDR3 is TGTGCCAGCAGCCCAGACAGGGCGAACTCACCCCTCCACTTT.

The table lists this clone with a count of one. This rearrangement joins TRBV5-4 to TRBJ2-7; D unclear. The ends were cut back, 4 bases at V and 3 bases at J, with 20 bases in the middle. The CDR3 runs to 16 residues. Germline V gene lookup returns CDR1 SGHNT and CDR2 YYREEE (reference sequence). The CDR3 coding sequence is TGTGCCAGCAGCCAAGAGCGATCCTCGGACGTCTACGAGCAGTACTTC. The encoded protein is CASSQERSSDVYEQYF.